At least ten counts were recorded for the clone carrying this TCR beta chain. Antigen unknown. Amplification of TCR beta CDR3 regions was performed using RNA transcripts as template. HTBI primers were the set used in a first-round RT-PCR of the TCR CDR3. TCRdb reanalysed the multiplex PCR reads using MiXCR and keeps one entry per CDR3 protein. Of a few hundred thousand distinct CDR3 sequences in the sample, around 13% were seen once. These data originate in a study of T cells in Graves' hyperthyroidism and ophthalmopathy. Findings and caveats of the study: Patients with ophthalmopathy were separated from those with stable hyperthyroidism by a 13 V-J model.

The study left out patients who had uncontrolled infection, other autoimmune disease, pregnancy or lactation. In germline, CDR1 is SGHTS, CDR2 YDEGEE. The CDR3 consists of 13 residues. The junction had 2 bases not matched to a gene; V was cut back by 4 bases and J by 7 bases. Sequencing was done on a sample of blood. The chain uses TRBV5-8 and TRBJ2-1; the match to TRBD1 covers 10 bases. This clonotype was obtained from a woman aged 25 to 39 with Graves' ophthalmopathy. The CDR3 DNA follows: TGTGCCAGCAGCCGGGACAGGGGAAATGAGCAGTTCTTC. Protein: CASSRDRGNEQFF.